Detailed here is one T cell receptor (beta chain). The sample originates from a study of T cell clones after liver transplantation. Background on the study: Liver transplant recipients had immunosuppression withdrawal attempted within 2 years. Without induction therapy, subjects received standard immunosuppression until 12-24 months post-transplant.

The data were produced by immunoSEQ multiplex PCR, yet TCRdb's version contains in-frame clones alone and is incomplete. The data contain around 71,000 clones, roughly 80% of them singletons. The CDR3 has 16 residues. Per the germline V gene, CDR1 is GTSNPN and CDR2 is SVGIG (reference sequence). Trimming removed 2 bases from V and 1 base from J; junction bases left unmatched: 10. This sequence was found in a human patient who received a liver transplant. T cells may partly derive from the graft donor. The chain is built from TRBV30 and TRBJ2-5; TRBD1 matches 7 bases. The source was CD4+ T cells from blood, collected 12 months after liver transplant. CDR3 loop: CAWSSGQPFFQETQYF. CDR3 in DNA: TGTGCCTGGAGTTCGGGACAGCCATTTTTCCAAGAGACCCAGTACTTC.